This T cell receptor beta chain was obtained from a study of CD8 T cells in ankylosing spondylitis. Trimming left V 11 bases short and J 5 bases short, with 21 bases between. This CDR3 region has 14 residues. The germline V gene has CDR1 ENHRY and CDR2 SYGVKD. Each TCR beta library was made by quantitative 5'-RACE that incorporated molecular barcodes. MiXCR was run by TCRdb on the 5' RACE reads, yielding one entry per CDR3 protein. The sample records about 460,000 distinct CDR3 sequences, about 5.7% being singletons. General study points: Past studies reported some motif variants in reactive arthritis synovial fluid and blood. The authors found the disease-linked clones to be CD8+ and relatively rare in peripheral blood. Reportedly, matched ankylosing spondylitis synovial fluid was significantly enriched for disease-linked clones. Seemingly characteristic of ankylosing spondylitis blood was a TCR beta motif consisting of under 10 highly homologous variants.

As for this clonotype: Its specificity is not known.

The sequencing sample was made of blood, either unsorted or a sorted T cell fraction (not recorded which). The source of this sequence is a male donor with ankylosing spondylitis. The gene calls are TRBV10-3 and TRBJ2-5; D may match TRBD1 or TRBD2 (5 bases each). Here the CDR3 DNA reads TGTGCCTCCCAAGGCCCCAGCAGGGACGAGACCCAGTACTTC. Its protein product is CASQGPSRDETQYF.